This TCR beta chain was sequenced during a study of T cells in localized non-small cell lung cancer. General study findings and limits: The appearance of a median roughly 58 of the top 100 tumor clones was seen in adjacent lung. A higher density of T cells in blood coincided with extended overall survival. Of the tissues analyzed, uninvolved adjacent lung showed maximal T cell clonality, greater than tumor. Sequencing, confined to only one tumor region, leaves heterogeneity possible.

In germline, CDR1 is MNHGY, CDR2 SAAAGT. The CDR3 extends over 13 amino acids. Trimming pared 2 bases from V and 2 bases from J, leaving 7 bases between. Note on this clone: What it binds is not known.

Profiled with immunoSEQ multiplex PCR; TCRdb holds only in-frame clones, not every one. The table includes about 2,100 clones, roughly 18% detected once. Sequenced material: lung tumor tissue, taken before any cancer treatment. The J gene is TRBJ2-7, the V gene TRBV6-8, with D possibly being TRBD1 (5 bases). This sequence was found in a man between 35 and 75 years old with stage I squamous cell lung carcinoma. The CDR3 coding sequence is TGTGCCAGCAGTTACGACAGAACCTACGAGCAGTACTTC. It encodes CASSYDRTYEQYF.